The rows below give T cell receptor beta chains drawn from one sample of a study of cytomegalovirus exposure and HLA in healthy donors. The method was immunoSEQ multiplex PCR; TCRdb's version includes in-frame clones alone and lacks a portion of them. The data hold hundreds of thousands of clones, with 75% to 90% observed a single time. The sample taken for sequencing was PBMCs. The receptor source for this set is a woman aged 18-30 years in good health and CMV-seronegative. CDR3s include the opening cysteine and the closing phenylalanine or tryptophan. Each record gives: D gene, clone size, J gene, V gene, CDR3 DNA, CDR3 protein. D genes are given only for firm matches. Where a row states a size, it is once, few, many or the class of an expanded clone; other rows omit it.

d_call: .
clone_size: once
j_call: TRBJ2-1
v_call: TRBV7-3
cdr3_nt: TGTGCCAGCAGCCCTATCGGGCAGGGCTCCTACAATGAGCAGTTCTTC
cdr3_aa: CASSPIGQGSYNEQFF

d_call: TRBD2
clone_size: once
j_call: TRBJ2-5
v_call: TRBV6-6
cdr3_nt: TGTGCCAGCAGTCTAGCGGGGGACGGGGAGACCCAGTACTTC
cdr3_aa: CASSLAGDGETQYF

d_call: TRBD2
clone_size: .
j_call: TRBJ2-2
v_call: TRBV9
cdr3_nt: TGTGCCAGCAGCTGGGGACTAGCGGGAGGGCCCGGGGAGCTGTTTTTT
cdr3_aa: CASSWGLAGGPGELFF

d_call: TRBD2
clone_size: .
j_call: TRBJ2-7
v_call: TRBV27
cdr3_nt: TGTGCCAGCAGTTTGTTTGCGGGAGGCTACGAGCAGTACTTC
cdr3_aa: CASSLFAGGYEQYF

d_call: TRBD1
clone_size: .
j_call: TRBJ1-4
v_call: TRBV6-5
cdr3_nt: TGTGCCAGCAGACAGGGGGATGAAAAACTGTTTTTT
cdr3_aa: CASRQGDEKLFF

d_call: .
clone_size: .
j_call: TRBJ2-1
v_call: TRBV6-4
cdr3_nt: TGTGCCAGCAGACTGGACAGTCACTCCTACAATGAGCAGTTCTTC
cdr3_aa: CASRLDSHSYNEQFF

d_call: TRBD2
clone_size: .
j_call: TRBJ2-7
v_call: TRBV5-6
cdr3_nt: TGTGCCAGCAGCGCGACTAGCGGGAGGGCCTTCTACGAGCAGTACTTC
cdr3_aa: CASSATSGRAFYEQYF

d_call: .
clone_size: .
j_call: TRBJ2-7
v_call: TRBV2
cdr3_nt: TGTGCCAGTTCGGACAGTCTGTCCCACGAGCAGTACTTC
cdr3_aa: CASSDSLSHEQYF

d_call: .
clone_size: .
j_call: TRBJ1-4
v_call: TRBV27
cdr3_nt: TGTGCCAGCAGTTTAATAACAGGCTCAACTAATGAAAAACTGTTTTTT
cdr3_aa: CASSLITGSTNEKLFF

d_call: TRBD1
clone_size: .
j_call: TRBJ2-7
v_call: TRBV7-2
cdr3_nt: TGTGCCAGCAGCCCCCGGGACAGAAGCTCCTACGAGCAGTACTTC
cdr3_aa: CASSPRDRSSYEQYF

d_call: .
clone_size: .
j_call: TRBJ2-2
v_call: TRBV4-2
cdr3_nt: TGTGCCAGCAGCCAAGAGGGGGGGGGCCCGAACACCGGGGAGCTGTTTTTT
cdr3_aa: CASSQEGGGPNTGELFF

d_call: .
clone_size: .
j_call: TRBJ2-1
v_call: TRBV10-3
cdr3_nt: TGTGCCATCAGCGACTCGCCGAGCTCCTACAATGAGCAGTTCTTC
cdr3_aa: CAISDSPSSYNEQFF

d_call: .
clone_size: .
j_call: TRBJ1-2
v_call: TRBV25-1
cdr3_nt: TGTGCCAGCAGTGAATTGGGCGACTATGGCTACACCTTC
cdr3_aa: CASSELGDYGYTF

d_call: TRBD2
clone_size: .
j_call: TRBJ2-1
v_call: TRBV7-2
cdr3_nt: TGTGCCAGCAGCGGCGGACTAGCGGGGTTAATTGTGTTCTTC
cdr3_aa: CASSGGLAGLIVFF

d_call: .
clone_size: .
j_call: TRBJ1-2
v_call: TRBV6-6
cdr3_nt: TGTGCCAGCAGTAAGGGGTACAGCTCTATCGGTGGCTACACCTTC
cdr3_aa: CASSKGYSSIGGYTF